This TCR beta chain was recovered during a study of T cell repertoires in cytomegalovirus infection. Study at large: Recently identified HLA-C-restricted and well-studied HLA-B-restricted CMV epitopes were used.

TCRdb re-analysed the reads in MiXCR, keeping a single row per CDR3 protein. This sample yields just over 450,000 distinct CDR3 sequences, of which roughly 43% are seen a single time; 43% belongs to the top ten. This clonotype came up a few times. Its target is unknown. Germline V gene data show CDR1 as SGHNT and CDR2 as YYREEE (reference sequence). Trimming removed 1 base at V and 5 bases at J, with 7 bases between. The CDR3 length is 13 residues. The rearrangement joins TRBV5-4 to TRBJ2-1; no clear D. Material: cultured PBMCs, obtained from culture after CMV antigen stimulation. The receptor comes from a human donor in good health (CMV status not recorded). Some clones in this sample may be carry-over from other donors' samples. The CDR3 loop is CASSLRADNEQFF. The CDR3 bases are TGTGCCAGCAGCTTGAGGGCCGACAATGAGCAGTTCTTC.